This T cell receptor beta chain appears in the sequencing data of a study of T cells in Graves' hyperthyroidism and ophthalmopathy. The trim removed 10 bases at V and 5 bases at J, leaving 13 bases unmatched. The germline V gene encodes CDR1 MNHNS and CDR2 SASEGT. The CDR3 has 16 residues. RNA transcripts were the template for amplifying TCR beta CDR3 regions. HTBI primers drove first-round RT-PCR of the TCR CDR3. Via MiXCR, TCRdb re-called the multiplex PCR reads, giving one row per CDR3 protein. The data show over 650,000 distinct CDR3 sequences, around 15% seen once. Patients showing uncontrolled infection, other autoimmune disease, pregnancy or lactation were ineligible. PBMCs were collected from an approximately 10 ml volume of fresh peripheral blood.

The TCR comes from a man younger than 35 with Graves' hyperthyroidism. Specimen: blood. This chain joins TRBV6-1 and TRBJ2-2; 10 nucleotides line up with TRBD2. This chain's CDR3 is CATVRLAGVGTGELFF. In DNA, the CDR3 is TGTGCCACCGTGAGGCTAGCGGGAGTGGGTACCGGGGAGCTGTTTTTT.